These T cell receptor beta chains were read from a single sample in a study of monozygotic twins with inflammatory bowel disease. With the 5' RACE reads reprocessed, TCRdb shows one record per CDR3 protein and no DNA. This sample carries about 420,000 distinct CDR3 sequences, with 2% to 3% going to the ten biggest clones. Sequenced sample: blood. The receptors were sampled from a human donor with ulcerative colitis or Crohn's disease, or a healthy co-twin of an affected twin (not recorded which). Both conserved end residues are part of each CDR3.

J | V | CDR3
TRBJ1-2 | TRBV28 | CASSFVDSLGYTF
TRBJ2-5 | TRBV20-1 | CSASLVGQETQYF
TRBJ2-3 | TRBV20-1 | CSAPPYRGRSTDTQYF
TRBJ2-4 | TRBV29-1 | CSVEMADSKKKYF
TRBJ1-1 | TRBV5-1 | CASSGPGDTEAFF
TRBJ2-7 | TRBV5-5 | CASSLGGMYEQYF
TRBJ2-1 | TRBV3-1 | CASSQLDEQFF
TRBJ1-2 | TRBV3-1 | CASSQENRARYGYTF
TRBJ1-1 | TRBV4-1 | CASSPTTRGRIVGNTEAFF
TRBJ2-7 | TRBV6-1 | CASSTTGWLSYEQYF
TRBJ2-5 | TRBV29-1 | CSVAGDLRTQYF
TRBJ2-7 | TRBV29-1 | CSVGLWDSPYEQYF
TRBJ2-3 | TRBV4-3 | CASSQDTAGGDTQYF
TRBJ1-6 | TRBV5-4 | CASSLVAGRAYSPLHF
TRBJ1-1 | TRBV5-1 | CAGSFASTGTEAFF
TRBJ2-1 | TRBV5-4 | CASTRSGAGYNEQFF
TRBJ1-2 | TRBV5-1 | CASSMGQSSYGYTF
TRBJ2-2 | TRBV30 | CAWSATAGSGELFF
TRBJ2-5 | TRBV5-5 | CASSFSGTGETQYF
TRBJ2-5 | TRBV7-6 | CASTPVGGETQYF
TRBJ2-1 | TRBV7-7 | CASSPDRGRYNEQFF
TRBJ2-1 | TRBV4-3 | CASSQDRLAYNEQFF
TRBJ2-7 | TRBV4-2 | CASSQLTSGKQYEQYF
TRBJ2-5 | TRBV27 | CASNPKIGGRETQYF
TRBJ1-2 | TRBV5-1 | CASSLDRTYGYTF
TRBJ2-7 | TRBV7-2 | CASSPHGLAGSYEQYF
TRBJ2-3 | TRBV5-1 | CASSNALTSADTQYF
TRBJ2-1 | TRBV24-1 | CATSDSIAGGRYNEQFF
TRBJ2-1 | TRBV5-1 | CASSLDPSGAGEQFF
TRBJ1-2 | TRBV7-2 | CASSLDVFGYTF
TRBJ2-7 | TRBV3-1 | CASSHRRGYEQYF
TRBJ1-6 | TRBV20-1 | CSAREEGFNSPLHF
TRBJ2-6 | TRBV6-2/TRBV6-3 | CASRGTASGANVLTF
TRBJ1-5 | TRBV6-1 | CASSQELPQHF
TRBJ1-2 | TRBV9 | CASSVDHRDYPYGYTF
TRBJ1-1 | TRBV12-3/TRBV12-4 | CASRLFDRGRGEAFF
TRBJ1-1 | TRBV5-5 | CASSPQGASTEAFF
TRBJ2-1 | TRBV14 | CASSQRGGLYNEQFF
TRBJ2-1 | TRBV5-1 | CASSERTGGTNEQFF
TRBJ1-2 | TRBV28 | CASSFGQGMSYTF
TRBJ2-1 | TRBV15 | CATSRDPLTGPNEQFF